Each of the 21 T cell receptor beta chains below was sequenced from the same sample in a study of immune evolution from preneoplasia to lung adenocarcinoma. Clones were sequenced by immunoSEQ multiplex PCR, and TCRdb holds only the in-frame ones, with some missing. The profile shows fewer than 7,500 clones, around 81% of them singletons. The specimen sequenced was FFPE normal lung tissue adjacent to the tumor. Every receptor here comes from a person between 45 and 75 years old with lung adenocarcinoma.

The V gene is TRBV15, the J gene TRBJ1-5; 8 nucleotides align to TRBD1. The length of the CDR3 is 15 residues. CDR1 and CDR2 (germline): LNHNV, YYDKDF (reference sequence). V shed 3 bases and J 3 bases; nucleotides not matched to a gene: 4. Here the CDR3 DNA reads TGTGCCACCAGCAGGGACAGGGTGAACAATCAGCCCCAGCATTTT. Amino acids: CATSRDRVNNQPQHF.

The V call is TRBV11-3, the J call TRBJ1-1, with a tentative D call TRBD1 (5 bases). The CDR3 sequence is 15 residues long. Between the trimmed V and J ends, which lost 5 bases and 7 bases, there was a span of 20 bases. Germline V gene data show CDR1 as SGHNT and CDR2 as YENEEA. CDR3 sequence reads: CASSGDVMSGREAFF. CDR3 bases: TGTGCCAGCAGCGGGGACGTCATGTCGGGGCGTGAAGCTTTCTTT.

V gene TRBV7-2 combines with J gene TRBJ1-2, with 8 bases matching TRBD1. V was pared by 5 bases and J by 2 bases, with 7 bases of the junction left unmatched. In germline, CDR1 is SGHTA, CDR2 FQGNSA. The CDR3 runs 15 residues. The CDR3 DNA reads as TGTGCCAGCAGCCCCGGACAGGGCCTAAACTATGGCTACACCTTC. Translation: CASSPGQGLNYGYTF.

This rearrangement joins TRBV30 to TRBJ1-5; TRBD1 aligns across 9 bases. V shed 2 bases, J shed 4 bases, and the junction held 9 bases outside the gene matches. From germline, CDR1 is GTSNPN and CDR2 SVGIG (reference sequence). The CDR3 runs 16 residues. CDR3 DNA: TGTGCCTGGAGTCACCCTAAGACAGGGGGTAATCAGCCCCAGCATTTT. Translating it yields CAWSHPKTGGNQPQHF. Full variable domain (rest looked up from reference TRBV30 and TRBJ1-5): SQTIHQWPATLVQPVGSPLSLECTVEGTSNPNLYWYRQAAGRGLQLLFYSVGIGQISSEVPQNLSASRPQDRQFILSSKKLLLSDSGFYLCAWSHPKTGGNQPQHFGDGTRLSIL.

Here the CDR3 DNA reads TGCGCCAGCAGTGAGTGGGACAACCCTAATACGCAGTATTTT. Translation gives CASSEWDNPNTQYF. This rearrangement joins TRBV10-2 to TRBJ2-3; perhaps TRBD1 as D (6 bases). Trimming pared 1 base from V and 7 bases from J, leaving 12 bases between. CDR1 is WSHSY, CDR2 SAAADI, per germline. The CDR3 is made up of 14 amino acids.

The rearrangement uses TRBV5-4 and TRBJ2-3; 7 bases line up with TRBD2. This CDR3 is 15 amino acids long. The germline CDR1 and CDR2 sequences are SGHNT and YYREEE (reference sequence). V lost 1 base to trimming and J lost 2 bases; unmatched junction nucleotides: 4. CDR3 nucleotide sequence: TGTGCCAGCAGCTTGTACGGGGGGACCACAGATACGCAGTATTTT. It translates to CASSLYGGTTDTQYF.

This rearrangement joins TRBV7-9 to TRBJ2-7, with D unclear. The CDR3 is 14 amino acids. Deletions cut 4 bases from V and 2 bases from J, with 12 bases between. Germline assignment: CDR1 SEHNR and CDR2 FQNEAQ (reference sequence). CDR3 in DNA: TGTGCCAGCAGCTCCCCGTCTCCCGCCTACGAGCAGTACTTC. Translated: CASSSPSPAYEQYF.

V is TRBV30 and J is TRBJ2-1; D is tentatively TRBD1 or TRBD2 (5 bases each). This CDR3 region has 15 residues. Germline lookup yields CDR1 GTSNPN and CDR2 SVGIG (reference sequence). Trimming left V 3 bases short and J 4 bases short, with 16 bases between. This chain's CDR3 is CAWSPRDRDYNEQFF. As DNA, the CDR3 is TGTGCCTGGAGCCCCCGGGACCGGGATTACAATGAGCAGTTCTTC.

The chain combines TRBV28 with TRBJ1-2; D may be TRBD1 (6 bases). Trimming stripped 6 bases from V and 5 bases from J, with 10 bases between. This CDR3 is built from 12 residues. CDR1 is MDHEN, CDR2 SYDVKM, per germline. The CDR3 sequence: CASSRTVYGYTF. The DNA for the CDR3 is TGTGCCAGCAGCAGGACAGTATATGGCTACACCTTC.

This rearrangement joins TRBV30 to TRBJ1-1, with no clear D. From germline, CDR1 is GTSNPN and CDR2 SVGIG (reference sequence). V lost 2 bases and J 7 bases, leaving 14 bases between the germline ends. CDR3 length: 13 amino acids. CDR3 sequence (DNA): TGTGCCTGGAGTTCTTCTGGGAAGGGTGAAGCTTTCTTT. It translates to CAWSSSGKGEAFF.

CDR3 nucleotides: TGCAGCGTTGATGGCATATCGAACACCGGGGAGCTGTTTTTT. Protein: CSVDGISNTGELFF. The rearrangement uses TRBV29-1 and TRBJ2-2, with D unresolved. The CDR3 totals 14 residues. Looked up from germline, CDR1 is SQVTM and CDR2 is ANQGSEA. Trimming removed 3 bases from V and 0 bases from J, with 8 bases in between.

The V call is TRBV13, the J call TRBJ1-1, with D unresolved. The CDR3 is 14 amino acids. CDR1 is PRHDT, CDR2 FYEKMQ, per germline (reference sequence). With 5 bases removed from V and 1 base from J, the gap between germline ends came to 11 bases. The chain's CDR3 is CASSIGPRNTEAFF. Written as DNA, the CDR3 is TGTGCCAGCAGCATCGGGCCCCGGAACACTGAAGCTTTCTTT.

The V call is TRBV2, the J call TRBJ2-2, with unresolved D. The CDR3 loop spans 15 amino acids. V was shortened by 5 bases and J by 0 bases, with 10 bases between the two germline ends. Germline V CDR1 and CDR2: SNHLY, FYNNEI. CDR3 amino acids: CASSNARANTGELFF. The CDR3 nucleotides are TGTGCCAGCAGTAATGCTCGGGCGAACACCGGGGAGCTGTTTTTT.

The gene calls are TRBV6-1 and TRBJ2-2; weak D call: TRBD2 (7 bases). Between the trimmed V and J ends, which lost 7 bases and 0 bases, there was a span of 12 bases. The CDR3 is 15 amino acids. Per germline, CDR1 MNHNS and CDR2 SASEGT. The CDR3 DNA sequence: TGTGCCAGCATCCGGGGGGCTGCGAACACCGGGGAGCTGTTTTTT. Encoded protein: CASIRGAANTGELFF.

This clone came up once. V and J are TRBV15 and TRBJ2-7; 7 nucleotides agree with TRBD2. V was clipped by 5 bases and J by 0 bases; unmatched bases: 7. The CDR3 has 15 residues. Per germline, CDR1 LNHNV and CDR2 YYDKDF (reference sequence). The DNA for the CDR3 is TGTGCCACCAGCCCCGTGGGGGGGAGCTCCTACGAGCAGTACTTC. This encodes CATSPVGGSSYEQYF.

The chain has TRBV2 and TRBJ1-2, with D possibly being TRBD1 (6 bases). The V end lost 0 bases, the J end lost 5 bases, and 10 bases lay between the germline ends. In germline, CDR1 is SNHLY, CDR2 FYNNEI. The CDR3 loop spans 14 amino acids. This chain's CDR3 is CASSEAQGNYGYTF. DNA of the CDR3: TGTGCCAGCAGTGAAGCCCAGGGGAATTATGGCTACACCTTC.

Points on this clone: Given the absence of the conserved phenylalanine or tryptophan at the CDR3 end, a read error is likely. The CDR3 DNA reads as TGCGCCAGCAGGGGGGACAGGGACACTGAAGCTTTCCTT. Translated: CASRGDRDTEAFL. This sequence joins TRBV10-2 and TRBJ1-1; 9 bases align to TRBD1. J lost 3 bases, V lost 6 bases, and 2 bases had no gene match. Germline V gives CDR1 WSHSY, CDR2 SAAADI. This CDR3 has 13 residues.

This clone was observed a few times. The genes are TRBV11-3 and TRBJ2-5, with D tentatively TRBD2 (7 bases). Germline V gene sequence: CDR1 SGHNT, CDR2 YENEEA. The CDR3 has 16 amino acids. Between the trimmed V and J ends, which lost 5 bases and 2 bases, there was a span of 18 bases. The chain's CDR3 is CASSLGGGAEQETQYF. The CDR3 coding sequence is TGTGCCAGCAGCCTTGGGGGGGGCGCCGAGCAAGAGACCCAGTACTTC.

The V and J genes are TRBV29-1 and TRBJ2-1, with 9 nucleotides matching TRBD2. J lost 3 bases, V lost 1 base, and 1 base had no gene match. Germline assignment: CDR1 SQVTM and CDR2 ANQGSEA. The CDR3 covers 14 residues. The CDR3 DNA reads TGCAGCGTTGAAGTGACTAGCGGCTACAATGAGCAGTTCTTC. It encodes CSVEVTSGYNEQFF.

This clone was picked up a small number of times. The V gene is TRBV7-2, the J gene TRBJ2-5; 10 bases are a match to TRBD1. Germline V CDR1 and CDR2: SGHTA, FQGNSA. This CDR3 has 13 amino acids. J gave up 8 bases and V 5 bases, and 5 bases lay outside the gene matches. The CDR3 bases are TGTGCCAGCAGCGGACAGGGGGAGGGAACCCAGTACTTC. Translating it yields CASSGQGEGTQYF.

The chain employs TRBV5-1 and TRBJ1-4; the D gene is possibly TRBD1 (6 bases). V was clipped by 4 bases and J by 4 bases, with 17 bases between them. This CDR3 is built from 16 residues. Germline CDR1 and CDR2: SGHRS and YFSETQ. CDR3 in DNA: TGCGCCAGCAGCCCCCGTCTGGGGGGCGGTAATGAAAAACTGTTTTTT. Amino acid sequence: CASSPRLGGGNEKLFF.